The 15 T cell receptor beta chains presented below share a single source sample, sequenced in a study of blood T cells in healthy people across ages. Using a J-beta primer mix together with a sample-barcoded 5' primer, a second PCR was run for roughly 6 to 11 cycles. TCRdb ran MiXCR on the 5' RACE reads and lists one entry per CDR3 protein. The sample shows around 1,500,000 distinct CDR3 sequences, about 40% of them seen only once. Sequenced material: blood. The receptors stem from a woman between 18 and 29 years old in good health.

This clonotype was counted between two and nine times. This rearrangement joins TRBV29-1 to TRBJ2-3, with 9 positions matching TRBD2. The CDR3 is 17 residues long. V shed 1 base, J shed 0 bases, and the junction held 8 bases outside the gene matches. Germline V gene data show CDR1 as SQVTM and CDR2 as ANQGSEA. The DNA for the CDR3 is TGCAGCGTTGAAGGATCCCGTGCGGGAGGGAGCACAGATACGCAGTATTTT. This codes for CSVEGSRAGGSTDTQYF.

This CDR3 is CSVAREAGNTIYF. CDR3 sequence (DNA): TGCAGCGTTGCCCGGGAGGCTGGAAACACCATATATTTT. The chain couples TRBV29-1 to TRBJ1-3, with D uncertain. Trimming removed 4 bases from V and 2 bases from J, with 9 bases in between. Germline CDR1 is SQVTM and CDR2 is ANQGSEA. The CDR3 has 13 residues.

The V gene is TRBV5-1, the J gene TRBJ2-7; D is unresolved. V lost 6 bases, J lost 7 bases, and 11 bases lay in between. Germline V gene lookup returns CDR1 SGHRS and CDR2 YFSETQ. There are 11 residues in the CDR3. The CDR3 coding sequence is TGCGCCAGCACCCTATTCGATGAGCAGTACTTC. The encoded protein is CASTLFDEQYF.

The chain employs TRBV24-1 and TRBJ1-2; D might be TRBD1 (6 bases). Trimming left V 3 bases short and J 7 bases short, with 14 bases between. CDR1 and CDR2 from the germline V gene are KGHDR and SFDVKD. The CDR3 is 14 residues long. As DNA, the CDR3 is TGTGCCACCAGTGATGCACAGGGTACTCCTGGCTACACCTTC. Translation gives CATSDAQGTPGYTF.

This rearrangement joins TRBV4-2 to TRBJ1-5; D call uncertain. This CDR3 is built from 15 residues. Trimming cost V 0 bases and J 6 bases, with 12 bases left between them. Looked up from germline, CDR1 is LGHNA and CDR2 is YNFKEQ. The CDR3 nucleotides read TGTGCCAGCAGCCAAGATATGGGCATTGGTCAGCCCCAGCATTTT. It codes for CASSQDMGIGQPQHF.

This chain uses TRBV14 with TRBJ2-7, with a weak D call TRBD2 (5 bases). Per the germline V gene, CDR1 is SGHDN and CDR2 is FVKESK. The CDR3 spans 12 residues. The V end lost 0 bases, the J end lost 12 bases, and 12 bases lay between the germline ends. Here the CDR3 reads CASSQDLLVSYF. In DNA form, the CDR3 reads TGTGCCAGCAGCCAAGATCTACTAGTGTCGTACTTC.

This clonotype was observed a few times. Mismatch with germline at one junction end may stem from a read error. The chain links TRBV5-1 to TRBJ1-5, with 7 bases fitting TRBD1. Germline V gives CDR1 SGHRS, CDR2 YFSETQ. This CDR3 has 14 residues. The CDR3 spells CASSWTGGNQPQHF. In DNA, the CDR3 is TGTGCCAGCAGCTGGACAGGCGGCAATCAGCCCCAGCATTTT. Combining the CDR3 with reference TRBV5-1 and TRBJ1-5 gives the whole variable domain KAGVTQTPRYLIKTRGQQVTLSCSPISGHRSVSWYQQTPGQGLQFLFEYFSETQRNKGNFPGRFSGRQFSNSRSEMNVSTLELGDSALYLCASSWTGGNQPQHFGDGTRLSIL.

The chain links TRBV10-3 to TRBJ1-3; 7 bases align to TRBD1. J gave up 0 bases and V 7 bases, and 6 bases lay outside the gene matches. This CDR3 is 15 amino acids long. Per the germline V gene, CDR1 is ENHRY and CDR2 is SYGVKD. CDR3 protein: CAITGQRNSGNTIYF. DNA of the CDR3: TGTGCCATCACGGGACAGCGAAACTCTGGAAACACCATATATTTT.

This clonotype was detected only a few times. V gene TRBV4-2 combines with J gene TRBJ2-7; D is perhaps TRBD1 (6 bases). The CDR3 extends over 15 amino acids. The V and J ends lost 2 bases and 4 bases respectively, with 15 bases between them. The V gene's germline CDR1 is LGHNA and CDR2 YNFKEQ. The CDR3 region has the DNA TGTGCCAGCAGCCAATCTAACATAGGGGGTTACGAGCAGTACTTC. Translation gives CASSQSNIGGYEQYF.

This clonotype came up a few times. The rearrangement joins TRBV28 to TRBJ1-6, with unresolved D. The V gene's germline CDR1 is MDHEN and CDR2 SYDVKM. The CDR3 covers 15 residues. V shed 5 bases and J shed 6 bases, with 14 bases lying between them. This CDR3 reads CASSPAPILNSPLHF. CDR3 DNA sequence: TGTGCCAGCAGTCCAGCCCCCATCCTTAATTCACCCCTCCACTTT.

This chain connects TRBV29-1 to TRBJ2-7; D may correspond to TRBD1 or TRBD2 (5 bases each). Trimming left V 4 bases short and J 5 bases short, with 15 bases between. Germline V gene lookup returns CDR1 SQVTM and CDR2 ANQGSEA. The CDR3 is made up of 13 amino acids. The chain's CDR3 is CSVVRDGANEQYF. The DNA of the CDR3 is TGCAGCGTTGTTCGGGACGGCGCCAACGAGCAGTACTTC.

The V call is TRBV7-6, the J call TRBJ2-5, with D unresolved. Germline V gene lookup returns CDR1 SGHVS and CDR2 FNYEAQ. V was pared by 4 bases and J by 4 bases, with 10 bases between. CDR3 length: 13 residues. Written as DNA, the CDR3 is TGTGCCAGCAGCTCCTATCTCGGAGAGACCCAGTACTTC. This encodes CASSSYLGETQYF.

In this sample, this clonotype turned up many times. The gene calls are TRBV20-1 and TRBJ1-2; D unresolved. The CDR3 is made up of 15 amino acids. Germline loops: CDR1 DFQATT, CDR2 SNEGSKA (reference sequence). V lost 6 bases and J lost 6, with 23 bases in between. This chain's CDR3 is CSAPLWADGTDGYTF. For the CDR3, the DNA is TGCAGTGCCCCCCTATGGGCCGACGGTACCGATGGCTACACCTTC.

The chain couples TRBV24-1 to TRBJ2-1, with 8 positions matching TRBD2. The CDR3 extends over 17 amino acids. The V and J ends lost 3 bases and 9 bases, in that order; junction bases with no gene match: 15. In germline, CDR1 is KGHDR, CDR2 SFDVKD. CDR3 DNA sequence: TGTGCCACCAGTGATCCGGGTTACAGCGGGAGCGGGAGTGAGCAGTTCTTC. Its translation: CATSDPGYSGSGSEQFF.

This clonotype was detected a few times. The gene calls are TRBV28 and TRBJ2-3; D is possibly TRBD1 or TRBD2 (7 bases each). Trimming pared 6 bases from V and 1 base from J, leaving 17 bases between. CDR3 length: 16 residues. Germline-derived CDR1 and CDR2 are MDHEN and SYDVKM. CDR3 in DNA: TGTGCCAGCAGCTCCGGGGAGGGGGCGCGCACAGATACGCAGTATTTT. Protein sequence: CASSSGEGARTDTQYF.